These 15 T cell receptor beta chains were sequenced from one sample in a study of OX40 agonist ivuxolimab in advanced cancers. Data came from immunoSEQ multiplex PCR; TCRdb stores just in-frame clones and leaves some out. The data contain 75,000 or so clones, 84% of them singletons. The source material was CD4+ or CD8+ T cells sorted from blood, sampled in a trial of the OX40 agonist ivuxolimab. The receptors were gathered from an adult with an advanced solid tumor such as melanoma, head and neck, liver or kidney cancer.

The gene calls are TRBV9 and TRBJ1-1; D gene ambiguous. The CDR3 runs to 13 residues. The germline gives CDR1 SGDLS, CDR2 YYNGEE. With 5 bases removed from V and 1 base from J, the gap between germline ends came to 9 bases. CDR3 sequence: CASSRHSNTEAFF. DNA of the CDR3: TGTGCCAGCAGTAGGCATTCGAACACTGAAGCTTTCTTT.

This clone showed up just once. The chain recombines TRBV29-1 with TRBJ1-2, with a weak D call TRBD1 (6 bases). V lost 0 bases and J 10 bases, leaving 12 bases between the germline ends. In germline, CDR1 is SQVTM, CDR2 ANQGSEA. The CDR3 contains 12 residues. The CDR3: CSVEDRQDAYTF. In DNA form, the CDR3 reads TGCAGCGTTGAAGATCGACAGGATGCCTACACCTTC. The whole variable domain, remainder taken from reference TRBV29-1 and TRBJ1-2, is SAVISQKPSRDICQRGTSLTIQCQVDSQVTMMFWYRQQPGQSLTLIATANQGSEATYESGFVIDKFPISRPNLTFSTLTVSNMSPEDSSIYLCSVEDRQDAYTFGSGTRLTVV.

The chain recombines TRBV19 with TRBJ2-3, with D unclear. V was cut by 3 bases and J by 4 bases, with 11 bases left in between. The CDR3 runs 14 residues. Germline V gives CDR1 LNHDA, CDR2 SQIVND (reference sequence). The DNA for the CDR3 is TGTGCCAGTAGTATCCGCAGCCGCCCAGATACGCAGTATTTT. Translated, it gives CASSIRSRPDTQYF. The variable domain in full, completed from reference TRBV19 and TRBJ2-3, reads DGGITQSPKYLFRKEGQNVTLSCEQNLNHDAMYWYRQDPGQGLRLIYYSQIVNDFQKGDIAEGYSVSREKKESFPLTVTSAQKNPTAFYLCASSIRSRPDTQYFGPGTRLTVL.

The rearrangement uses TRBV21-1 and TRBJ1-1. TRBV21-1 is assigned pseudogene status. CDR3 size: 14 residues. The CDR3 DNA follows: TGTGCCAGCAGCGCTCGGGTCTTGGACACTGAAGCTTTCTTT. This codes for CASSARVLDTEAFF.

This clone was recorded once. CDR3 in DNA: TGTGCCTGGAGGCAGGGCGGGGAGACCCAGTACTTC. This gives the protein CAWRQGGETQYF. J is TRBJ2-5 and V is TRBV30; D assignment may be TRBD1 or TRBD2 (5 bases each). V lost 3 bases and J lost 5, with 10 bases in between. This CDR3 region has 12 residues. Germline CDR1 and CDR2: GTSNPN and SVGIG (reference sequence).

This sequence joins TRBV2 and TRBJ1-1; D ambiguous. Trimming stripped 3 bases from V and 2 bases from J, with 7 bases between. The CDR3 is 13 residues long. Germline V gives CDR1 SNHLY, CDR2 FYNNEI. The CDR3 loop is CASSEAGNTEAFF. CDR3 nucleotide sequence: TGTGCCAGCAGTGAGGCGGGTAACACTGAAGCTTTCTTT.

This rearrangement joins TRBV5-1 to TRBJ1-2; possibly TRBD1 for D (6 bases). CDR3 size: 14 residues. V lost 5 bases and J 5 bases, leaving 16 bases between the germline ends. Germline V gene sequence: CDR1 SGHRS, CDR2 YFSETQ. The CDR3 is CASSPDRPIYGYTF. DNA of the CDR3: TGCGCCAGCAGTCCCGACAGGCCCATTTATGGCTACACCTTC.

This chain joins TRBV6-6 and TRBJ2-7; TRBD1 agrees at 9 bases. Trimming at V came to 1 base and at J to 4 bases, leaving 5 bases not matched to a gene. The CDR3 has 15 residues. The germline V gene encodes CDR1 MNHNY and CDR2 SVGAGI (reference sequence). The CDR3 bases are TGTGCCAGCAGTTACTACAGGACAGGGGTGTACGAGCAGTACTTC. As protein: CASSYYRTGVYEQYF.

V is TRBV6-5 and J is TRBJ2-7, with 8 bases matching TRBD2. Per the germline V gene, CDR1 is MNHEY and CDR2 is SVGAGI. This CDR3 has 15 residues. Losses at the gene ends were 2 bases for V and 2 bases for J; bases not matched to a gene: 5. CDR3 in amino acids: CASSYQREPTYEQYF. The CDR3 DNA reads TGTGCCAGCAGTTACCAGCGGGAGCCGACCTACGAGCAGTACTTC.

This rearrangement joins TRBV5-1 to TRBJ2-6; the match to TRBD2 covers 9 bases. V lost 4 bases and J lost 7; bases outside the gene matches: 6. The CDR3 has 15 residues. In germline, CDR1 is SGHRS, CDR2 YFSETQ. The CDR3 is CASSSGGNHANVLTF. CDR3 nucleotide sequence: TGCGCCAGCAGCAGCGGGGGGAACCACGCCAACGTCCTGACTTTC.

The chain couples TRBV7-2 to TRBJ2-1; TRBD2 agrees at 8 bases. CDR1 SGHTA and CDR2 FQGNSA come from the germline V gene. The CDR3 sequence is 15 residues long. With 6 bases clipped from V and 2 bases from J, the junction kept 6 bases outside the gene matches. The CDR3 nucleotides are TGTGCCAGCAGGGGGGGACTAGGGGCCTACAATGAGCAGTTCTTC. This codes for CASRGGLGAYNEQFF.

This chain links TRBV10-3 with TRBJ2-2; D unresolved. Germline V gene data show CDR1 as ENHRY and CDR2 as SYGVKD. The CDR3 runs to 14 residues. V was cut by 4 bases and J by 4 bases, with 10 bases left in between. The CDR3: CAISAARITGELFF. The CDR3 DNA reads TGTGCCATCAGTGCTGCGCGGATCACCGGGGAGCTGTTTTTT.

This chain uses TRBV5-1 with TRBJ2-1; 10 nucleotides line up with TRBD2. Germline values: CDR1 SGHRS, CDR2 YFSETQ. Unmatched junction bases numbered 9, after V lost 7 bases and J lost 5 bases. CDR3 length: 15 residues. The CDR3 is CASSINLAGDNEQFF. The CDR3 nucleotides read TGCGCCAGCTCGATAAACCTAGCGGGGGACAATGAGCAGTTCTTC.

The chain couples TRBV30 to TRBJ1-5; a possible D gene is TRBD1 (5 bases). V was clipped by 2 bases and J by 3 bases, with 8 bases between them. CDR3 length: 13 residues. Germline assignment: CDR1 GTSNPN and CDR2 SVGIG (reference sequence). CDR3 region: CAWSQGPNQPQHF. CDR3 sequence (DNA): TGTGCCTGGAGTCAGGGACCCAATCAGCCCCAGCATTTT.

The chain couples TRBV19 to TRBJ2-1; tentatively, D is TRBD2 (6 bases). The CDR3 runs 15 residues. Trimming stripped 9 bases from V and 5 bases from J, with 20 bases between. Germline V gives CDR1 LNHDA, CDR2 SQIVND (reference sequence). This CDR3 is CASDASGLGDNEQFF. CDR3 coding DNA: TGTGCCAGCGACGCGAGCGGGCTGGGGGACAATGAGCAGTTCTTC. Based on the CDR3 plus reference TRBV19 and TRBJ2-1, the full variable domain is DGGITQSPKYLFRKEGQNVTLSCEQNLNHDAMYWYRQDPGQGLRLIYYSQIVNDFQKGDIAEGYSVSREKKESFPLTVTSAQKNPTAFYLCASDASGLGDNEQFFGPGTRLTVL.